Shown below are 4 T cell receptor beta chains from a single sample sequenced in a study of identical twins. TCRdb recomputed calls from the 5' RACE reads with MiXCR, one row per CDR3 protein. The sample comprises 420,000 or so distinct CDR3 sequences, approximately 17% of which are singletons, and 9% to 15% rests with the top ten. The sample comprised naive T cells sorted from blood. These receptors all stem from a man aged 50-59 years in good health.

There are many counts of this clonotype. The chain joins TRBV20-1 to TRBJ2-1, with 7 bases lining up with TRBD1. CDR1 is DFQATT and CDR2 is SNEGSKA in the germline V gene (reference sequence). Germline trimming cut 4 bases from V and 8 bases from J; bases unmatched to any gene: 11. The CDR3 extends over 14 amino acids. The CDR3 loop is CSANDRAFNYEQFF. The CDR3, as DNA: TGCAGTGCTAACGACAGGGCCTTTAACTATGAGCAGTTCTTC.

The genes are TRBV15 and TRBJ2-3, with 7 bases fitting TRBD2. V shed 11 bases and J 2 bases; nucleotides not matched to a gene: 10. Germline lookup yields CDR1 LNHNV and CDR2 YYDKDF (reference sequence). The CDR3 runs 14 residues. The CDR3 loop is CASSSGGTTDTQYF. The CDR3 coding sequence is TGTGCCTCGTCTTCCGGGGGGACCACAGATACGCAGTATTTT.

This clonotype was found many times. The chain joins TRBV20-1 to TRBJ2-7, with 7 bases that match TRBD2. V lost 0 bases and J lost 0; bases outside the gene matches: 5. This CDR3 has 15 residues. Germline CDR1 and CDR2: DFQATT and SNEGSKA (reference sequence). CDR3 nucleotide sequence: TGCAGTGCTAGAGATCTCAGCGGGGTCTCCTACGAGCAGTACTTC. This encodes CSARDLSGVSYEQYF.

V and J are TRBV29-1 and TRBJ2-5, with 8 bases aligning to TRBD2. In germline, CDR1 is SQVTM, CDR2 ANQGSEA. CDR3 length: 11 residues. Trimming at V came to 6 bases and at J to 8 bases, leaving 5 bases not matched to a gene. This CDR3 is CSVGTSSTQYF. CDR3 DNA sequence: TGCAGCGTGGGGACTAGTTCCACCCAGTACTTC.